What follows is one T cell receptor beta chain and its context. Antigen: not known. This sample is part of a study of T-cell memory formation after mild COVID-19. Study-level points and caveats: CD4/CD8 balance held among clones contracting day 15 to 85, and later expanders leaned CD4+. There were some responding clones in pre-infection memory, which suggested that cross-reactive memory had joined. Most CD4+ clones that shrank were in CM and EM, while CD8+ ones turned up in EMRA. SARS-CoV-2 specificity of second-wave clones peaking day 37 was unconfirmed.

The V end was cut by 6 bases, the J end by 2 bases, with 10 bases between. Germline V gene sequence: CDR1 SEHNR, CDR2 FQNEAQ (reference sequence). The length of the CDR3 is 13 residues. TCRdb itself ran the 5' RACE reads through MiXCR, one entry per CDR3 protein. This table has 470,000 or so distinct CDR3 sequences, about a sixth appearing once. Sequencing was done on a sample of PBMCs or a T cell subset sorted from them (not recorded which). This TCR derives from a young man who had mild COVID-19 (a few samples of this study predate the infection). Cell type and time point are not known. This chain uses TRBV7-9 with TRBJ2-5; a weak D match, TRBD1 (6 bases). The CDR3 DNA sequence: TGTGCCAGCAGGGGGGCCTCGCAAGAGACCCAGTACTTC. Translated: CASRGASQETQYF.